This TCR beta chain originates from a study of cytomegalovirus exposure and HLA in healthy donors. General observations from the study: Among CMV-associated TCR beta chains, most appeared HLA-restricted in a later analysis. The number of N-insertions in an Asian-associated ancestry cluster was reportedly below the roughly 660-donor mean in a later analysis. An assumption of roughly uniform sequencing depth across donors underlay the presence/absence analyses.

Turning to this clone: Its specificity is unknown.

The primer mix had 60 Vbeta and 13 Jbeta primers. Generated by immunoSEQ multiplex PCR, the TCRdb table keeps only in-frame clones and is missing some. This repertoire shows 150,000 to 200,000 clones, 81% found once; its top ten account for 1.5% to 2%. The receptor was derived from a man between 18 and 29 years old in good health and CMV-seronegative. What was sequenced was PBMCs.

CDR3 in DNA: TGTGCCTGGAGCGGCGGGGGCGATGGCTACACCTTC. Translating gives CAWSGGGDGYTF. The rearrangement uses TRBV30 and TRBJ1-2, with TRBD1 as a possible D gene (6 bases). The CDR3 has 12 amino acids. Deletions cut 3 bases from V and 6 bases from J, with 11 bases between. CDR1 and CDR2 (germline): GTSNPN, SVGIG (reference sequence).